A single sample gave rise to the 8 T cell receptor beta chains below, sequenced in a study of T cells in Graves' hyperthyroidism and ophthalmopathy. TCR beta CDR3 regions were amplified from RNA. The HTBI primer set served for first-round RT-PCR of the TCR CDR3. Via MiXCR, TCRdb re-called the multiplex PCR reads, giving one row per CDR3 protein. The sample holds hundreds of thousands of distinct CDR3 sequences, about 20% seen once. Source material: blood. The receptors were gathered from a middle-aged man with Graves' ophthalmopathy.

The V and J genes are TRBV19 and TRBJ2-1, with D possibly matching TRBD1 (5 bases). The CDR3 is made up of 15 amino acids. Germline values: CDR1 LNHDA, CDR2 SQIVND (reference sequence). Trimming took off 3 bases at V and 0 bases at J, with 9 bases between the two ends. CDR3: CASSMTVGSYNEQFF. The CDR3 DNA is TGTGCCAGTAGTATGACAGTCGGCTCCTACAATGAGCAGTTCTTC.

The table lists this clonotype with a few counts. The chain joins TRBV7-9 to TRBJ1-2; 7 bases agree with TRBD1. J gave up 6 bases and V 0 bases, and 4 bases lay outside the gene matches. The CDR3 is made up of 14 amino acids. Germline CDR1 SEHNR, CDR2 FQNEAQ (reference sequence). The DNA of the CDR3 is TGTGCCAGCAGCTTAGCGGCAACAGGGGATGGCTACACCTTC. Its protein is CASSLAATGDGYTF.

This clonotype showed up many times. V is TRBV28 and J is TRBJ1-1; a possible D gene is TRBD1 (6 bases). The V gene lost 5 bases and the J gene lost 5 bases, with 18 bases spanning the gap. Germline V CDR1 and CDR2: MDHEN, SYDVKM. The CDR3 has 15 amino acids. As DNA, the CDR3 is TGTGCCAGCAGTCCCGGGGGCAGCGCATCGACTGAAGCTTTCTTT. Protein product: CASSPGGSASTEAFF.

The V call is TRBV7-9, the J call TRBJ2-2, with TRBD1 identical over 7 bases. The J segment lost 8 bases and the V segment lost 5 bases, leaving 11 bases of the junction unmatched. CDR1 and CDR2 (germline): SEHNR, FQNEAQ (reference sequence). This CDR3 spans 15 amino acids. The CDR3 sequence is CASSPGTEYLGELFF. The CDR3 bases are TGTGCCAGCAGCCCAGGGACAGAATACCTAGGGGAGCTGTTTTTT.

The chain joins TRBV5-1 to TRBJ1-3, with D unresolved. The CDR3 is made up of 15 amino acids. The V end was cut by 4 bases, the J end by 0 bases, with 11 bases between. Germline lookup yields CDR1 SGHRS and CDR2 YFSETQ. The CDR3, as DNA: TGCGCCAGCAGCGCCGACGGGAGCTCTGGAAACACCATATATTTT. Its protein is CASSADGSSGNTIYF.

This clonotype was counted ten times or more. The chain has TRBV12-3 or TRBV12-4 and TRBJ1-5; TRBD1 matches at 9 bases. This CDR3 comprises 15 residues. V was pared by 5 bases and J by 5 bases, with 7 bases of the junction left unmatched. CDR3 residues: CASSPQTGGYQPQHF. CDR3 DNA: TGTGCCAGCAGTCCACAGACAGGGGGATATCAGCCCCAGCATTTT.

Details on this clonotype: A much larger clone differs by one base, so this may be a read error. The J gene is TRBJ2-7, the V gene TRBV7-9; no definite D call. CDR1 is SEHNR and CDR2 is FQNEAQ in the germline V gene (reference sequence). The germline V and J ends were trimmed by 6 bases and 7 bases, with 13 bases remaining between them. The CDR3 has 12 residues. CDR3 loop: CASRINRREQYF. For the CDR3, the DNA is TGTGCCAGCAGAATCAACCGACGGGAGCAGTACTTC. Drawing the rest from reference TRBV7-9 and TRBJ2-7, the complete variable domain is DTGVSQNPRHKITKRGQNVTFRCDPISEHNRLYWYRQTLGQGPEFLTYFQNEAQLEKSRLLSDRFSAERPKGSFSTLEIQRTEQGDSAMYLCASRINRREQYFGPGTRLTVT.

Ten or more counts support this clonotype. The chain has TRBV12-3 or TRBV12-4 and TRBJ2-5; 9 bases match TRBD2. CDR3 length equals 15 residues. Trimming removed 3 bases from V and 5 bases from J; junction bases left unmatched: 7. Here the CDR3 reads CASSFGGGAFETQYF. The CDR3 DNA reads as TGTGCCAGCAGTTTTGGCGGGGGGGCCTTCGAGACCCAGTACTTC.